Sequencing of this TCR beta chain was carried out in a study of T-cell memory formation after mild COVID-19. Study summary: Each donor largely had its own TCR clusters.

Study observations and caveats: Cross-reactive memory seemingly joined, as some responding clones were found in pre-infection memory. Mostly located in CM and EM were contracting CD4+ clones, with contracting CD8+ clones located in EMRA. There was a balanced CD4/CD8 profile in clones contracting day 15 to 85, and later expanders leaned CD4+.

The CDR3 consists of 15 residues. CDR1 and CDR2 from the germline V gene are MNHEY and SMNVEV (reference sequence). Trimming removed 6 bases from V and 6 bases from J; junction bases left unmatched: 9. A few counts support this clonotype. Its antigen is currently unknown. TCRdb itself ran the 5' RACE reads through MiXCR, one entry per CDR3 protein. The table lists approximately 290,000 distinct CDR3 sequences, more than 15% of them singletons. Sequenced input: PBMCs or a T cell subset sorted from them (not recorded which). The rearrangement links TRBV27 to TRBJ2-1; 9 nucleotides align to TRBD2. The receptor was derived from a man between 18 and 35 years old who had mild COVID-19 (a few samples of this study predate the infection). Cell type and time point are not known. The CDR3: CASSERGLAVNEQFF. CDR3 in DNA: TGTGCCAGCAGCGAAAGGGGACTAGCTGTCAATGAGCAGTTCTTC.